The 6 T cell receptor beta chains below all came from one sample that was sequenced in a study of T cell responses to AZD1222 COVID-19 vaccine. The assay was immunoSEQ multiplex PCR, and TCRdb's table has in-frame clones only and misses some. The top ten hold roughly an eighth of the sample, which has fewer than 100,000 clones, about 92% seen once. This sample comprised peripheral blood, obtained on day 0 of AZD1222 vaccination. The receptors were sampled from an adult in good health.

The V call is TRBV12-5, the J call TRBJ1-2, with D unresolved. The germline V and J ends were trimmed by 1 base and 6 bases, with 15 bases remaining between them. This CDR3 is 15 amino acids long. Germline V gives CDR1 LGHNT, CDR2 FRNRAP. The CDR3 nucleotides read TGTGCTAGTGGTTTGGACTTAAGGGAAGTGAATGGCTACACCTTC. This encodes CASGLDLREVNGYTF.

The rearrangement uses TRBV28 and TRBJ2-1, with 7 bases that match TRBD2. Per the germline V gene, CDR1 is MDHEN and CDR2 is SYDVKM. The CDR3 is 15 residues long. V was pared by 7 bases and J by 7 bases, with 13 bases of the junction left unmatched. The CDR3 nucleotides read TGTGCCAGCATTCTCGGGAGGAATTTTGGGAATGAGCAGTTCTTC. Encoded protein: CASILGRNFGNEQFF.

The chain carries TRBV6-1 and TRBJ1-5, with a tentative D call TRBD1 (6 bases). V lost 4 bases, J lost 2 bases, and 15 bases lay in between. The CDR3 sequence is 16 residues long. Germline CDR1 is MNHNS and CDR2 is SASEGT. The CDR3 sequence is CASSAMGGQGNQPQHF. The DNA of the CDR3 is TGTGCCAGCAGTGCCATGGGGGGCCAAGGCAATCAGCCCCAGCATTTT.

The V and J genes are TRBV7-9 and TRBJ2-7; D is undetermined. This CDR3 comprises 12 residues. The V and J ends lost 6 bases and 3 bases respectively, with 9 bases between them. Germline lookup yields CDR1 SEHNR and CDR2 FQNEAQ (reference sequence). The CDR3 DNA follows: TGTGCCAGCAGGGACGGAGTCTACGAGCAGTACTTC. This encodes CASRDGVYEQYF. Drawing the rest from reference TRBV7-9 and TRBJ2-7, the complete variable domain is DTGVSQNPRHKITKRGQNVTFRCDPISEHNRLYWYRQTLGQGPEFLTYFQNEAQLEKSRLLSDRFSAERPKGSFSTLEIQRTEQGDSAMYLCASRDGVYEQYFGPGTRLTVT.

The gene calls are TRBV24-1 and TRBJ2-2; TRBD1 matches 10 bases. The CDR3 spans 17 residues. V shed 3 bases, J shed 6 bases, and the junction held 9 bases outside the gene matches. Germline assignment: CDR1 KGHDR and CDR2 SFDVKD. The CDR3 DNA reads TGTGCCACCAGTGATGCCGGGACAGGGGCGGGGGCCGGGGAGCTGTTTTTT. This codes for CATSDAGTGAGAGELFF.

V gene TRBV5-1 combines with J gene TRBJ1-1, with a possible D match to TRBD1 (5 bases). V lost 2 bases to trimming and J lost 0 bases, with 11 bases between them. Germline V CDR1 and CDR2: SGHRS, YFSETQ. The CDR3 length is 15 residues. CDR3 coding DNA: TGCGCCAGCAGCTTTCGGGGGAGCATGAACACTGAAGCTTTCTTT. Its translation: CASSFRGSMNTEAFF.